Listed here are 16 T cell receptor beta chains from one sample, sequenced in a study of blood T cell repertoires in COVID-19. Sequencing was performed with immunoSEQ multiplex PCR; in TCRdb, only in-frame clones are kept and a portion is missing. In the table there are about 68,000 clones, about four fifths of which are singletons. The sample taken for sequencing was peripheral blood. The receptors here all came from an older woman with acute or convalescent COVID-19.

The chain has TRBV9 and TRBJ1-4; TRBD1 matches 7 bases. Germline CDR1 reads SGDLS; CDR2 reads YYNGEE. The CDR3 is made up of 15 amino acids. V shed 0 bases and J 7 bases; nucleotides not matched to a gene: 6. CDR3 DNA sequence: TGTGCCAGCAGCGTAGATGGGACAGTCGGTGAAAAACTGTTTTTT. This gives the protein CASSVDGTVGEKLFF.

This rearrangement joins TRBV5-1 to TRBJ2-3; 10 bases agree with TRBD1. Trimming took 0 bases from V and 2 from J; bases not matched to a gene: 9. Germline-derived CDR1 and CDR2 are SGHRS and YFSETQ. CDR3 length: 18 residues. The CDR3 DNA is TGCGCCAGCAGCTTGGGGACAGGGGGGACGTCCACCACAGATACGCAGTATTTT. It specifies CASSLGTGGTSTTDTQYF.

This clone was observed once. The rearrangement links TRBV7-9 to TRBJ1-2; D may be TRBD1 (6 bases). The CDR3 consists of 16 residues. Trimming removed 4 bases from V and 6 bases from J, with 21 bases in between. Germline V gene data show CDR1 as SEHNR and CDR2 as FQNEAQ (reference sequence). The CDR3 here is CASSYYRVPVSDGYTF. Written as DNA, the CDR3 is TGTGCCAGCAGCTACTACAGGGTCCCCGTGAGTGATGGCTACACCTTC.

The V call is TRBV7-2, the J call TRBJ2-7; tentative D call: TRBD2 (7 bases). Germline loops: CDR1 SGHTA, CDR2 FQGNSA. The CDR3 is 16 residues long. V was trimmed by 1 base and J by 2 bases, leaving 15 bases between them. CDR3 protein: CASSLVETGGPYEQYF. DNA of the CDR3: TGTGCCAGCAGCTTAGTGGAGACGGGGGGCCCCTACGAGCAGTACTTC.

This clone appeared a single time. J is TRBJ1-2 and V is TRBV11-2, with D tentatively TRBD1 (5 bases). V was pared by 1 base and J by 8 bases, with 11 bases between. The CDR3 extends over 13 amino acids. Germline V gene sequence: CDR1 SGHAT, CDR2 FQNNGV. The CDR3 loop is CASSLGRPGGYTF. CDR3 coding DNA: TGTGCCAGCAGCTTAGGACGACCAGGGGGCTACACCTTC.

The genes are TRBV28 and TRBJ1-6, with 8 nucleotides matching TRBD1. CDR1 and CDR2 from the germline V gene are MDHEN and SYDVKM. V lost 7 bases, J lost 7 bases, and 15 bases stayed unmatched. The CDR3 spans 17 residues. CDR3 region: CASTPPSGTGLNSPLHF. For the CDR3, the DNA is TGTGCCAGCACCCCCCCCTCCGGGACAGGTTTAAATTCACCCCTCCACTTT. The complete variable domain, with remaining parts taken from reference TRBV28 and TRBJ1-6, reads DVKVTQSSRYLVKRTGEKVFLECVQDMDHENMFWYRQDPGLGLRLIYFSYDVKMKEKGDIPEGYSVSREKKERFSLILESASTNQTSMYLCASTPPSGTGLNSPLHFGNGTRLTVT.

This clone was recorded once. The rearrangement joins TRBV4-1 to TRBJ2-5; a possible D gene is TRBD1 (6 bases). CDR3 length equals 14 residues. V was pared by 6 bases and J by 5 bases, with 16 bases between. Per the germline V gene, CDR1 is MGHRA and CDR2 is YSYEKL. In DNA form, the CDR3 reads TGCGCCAGCAGAGCTACAGGGAGTCTGGAGACCCAGTACTTC. It codes for CASRATGSLETQYF.

The V and J genes are TRBV5-6 and TRBJ2-1; no definite D call. Germline values: CDR1 SGHDT, CDR2 YYEEEE. Trimming took 1 base from V and 9 from J, leaving 5 bases between them. The length of the CDR3 is 11 residues. CDR3 in amino acids: CASSLLAEQFF. The DNA of the CDR3 is TGTGCCAGCAGCTTGTTAGCTGAGCAGTTCTTC. Filled out from reference TRBV5-6 and TRBJ2-1, the complete variable domain reads DAGVTQSPTHLIKTRGQQVTLRCSPKSGHDTVSWYQQALGQGPQFIFQYYEEEERQRGNFPDRFSGHQFPNYSSELNVNALLLGDSALYLCASSLLAEQFFGPGTRLTVL.

The gene calls are TRBV4-1 and TRBJ2-2; D gene ambiguous. Germline lookup yields CDR1 MGHRA and CDR2 YSYEKL. The CDR3 is 15 residues long. Deletions cut 2 bases from V and 3 bases from J, with 10 bases between. CDR3 sequence (DNA): TGCGCCAGCAGCCAAAACAGCAGAGACACCGGGGAGCTGTTTTTT. The encoded protein is CASSQNSRDTGELFF.

The chain couples TRBV6-2 or TRBV6-3 to TRBJ1-6; 7 bases map to TRBD1. With 2 bases clipped from V and 0 bases from J, the junction kept 7 bases outside the gene matches. In germline, CDR1 is MNHEY, CDR2 SVGEGT. The CDR3 consists of 18 residues. The CDR3 reads CASSYETGVSSYNSPLHF. The CDR3, as DNA: TGTGCCAGCAGTTACGAAACAGGGGTCAGCTCCTATAATTCACCCCTCCACTTT.

CDR3 DNA sequence: TGTGCCATTTCCCGACAGGGAAGGGATTCACCCCTCCACTTT. It is translated as CAISRQGRDSPLHF. The chain combines TRBV10-3 with TRBJ1-6; 7 nucleotides align to TRBD1. The CDR3 is made up of 14 amino acids. Germline V CDR1 and CDR2: ENHRY, SYGVKD. V gave up 9 bases and J gave up 8 bases; unmatched junction bases: 10.

CDR3 DNA: TGTGCCAGCGTAGCGAACACCGGGGAGCTGTTTTTT. Translating gives CASVANTGELFF. The chain joins TRBV6-5 to TRBJ2-2, with D unclear. In germline, CDR1 is MNHEY, CDR2 SVGAGI. The CDR3 is made up of 12 amino acids. Between the trimmed V and J ends, which lost 8 bases and 0 bases, there was a span of 4 bases.

This clone was detected only a few times. The chain carries TRBV5-6 and TRBJ1-5; no clear D. Germline lookup yields CDR1 SGHDT and CDR2 YYEEEE. Trimming left V 4 bases short and J 4 bases short, with 9 bases between. This CDR3 is built from 13 residues. The CDR3 loop is CASSVDTNQPQHF. CDR3 nucleotide sequence: TGTGCCAGCAGCGTCGACACGAATCAGCCCCAGCATTTT.

V usage is TRBV29-1 and J usage is TRBJ1-4; D not certain. Germline V CDR1 and CDR2: SQVTM, ANQGSEA. This CDR3 has 13 amino acids. With 4 bases removed from V and 7 bases from J, the gap between germline ends came to 13 bases. CDR3 nucleotides: TGCAGCGTTGCTTGGACTATTACTGAAAAACTGTTTTTT. Its translation: CSVAWTITEKLFF. Full variable domain (missing parts from reference TRBV29-1 and TRBJ1-4): SAVISQKPSRDICQRGTSLTIQCQVDSQVTMMFWYRQQPGQSLTLIATANQGSEATYESGFVIDKFPISRPNLTFSTLTVSNMSPEDSSIYLCSVAWTITEKLFFGSGTQLSVL.

The chain couples TRBV27 to TRBJ1-6; 10 nucleotides agree with TRBD1. Germline-derived CDR1 and CDR2 are MNHEY and SMNVEV (reference sequence). Losses at the gene ends were 1 base for V and 4 bases for J; bases not matched to a gene: 7. The CDR3 is 18 residues long. The CDR3 region has the DNA TGTGCCAGCAGTTTATACCCTCCGGACAGGGGGTATAATTCACCCCTCCACTTT. As protein: CASSLYPPDRGYNSPLHF.

The gene calls are TRBV13 and TRBJ2-2, with 7 positions matching TRBD2. CDR1 is PRHDT and CDR2 is FYEKMQ in the germline V gene (reference sequence). J gave up 5 bases and V 5 bases, and 11 bases lay outside the gene matches. The CDR3 sequence is 16 residues long. The CDR3 loop is CASSPPRGVRTGELFF. DNA for the CDR3: TGTGCCAGCAGCCCCCCCCGGGGGGTACGGACCGGGGAGCTGTTTTTT.